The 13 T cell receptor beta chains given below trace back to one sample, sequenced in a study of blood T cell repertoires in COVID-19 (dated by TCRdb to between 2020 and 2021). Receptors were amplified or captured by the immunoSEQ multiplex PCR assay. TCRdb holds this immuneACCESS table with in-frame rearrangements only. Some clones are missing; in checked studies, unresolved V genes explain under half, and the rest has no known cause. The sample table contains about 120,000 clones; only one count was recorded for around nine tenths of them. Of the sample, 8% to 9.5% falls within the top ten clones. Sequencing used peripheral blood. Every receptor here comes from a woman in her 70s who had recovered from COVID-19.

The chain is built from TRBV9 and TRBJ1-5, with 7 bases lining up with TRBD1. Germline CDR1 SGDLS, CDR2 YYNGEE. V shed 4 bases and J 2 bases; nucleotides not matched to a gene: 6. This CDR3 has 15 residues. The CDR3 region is CASSPGGKGNQPQHF. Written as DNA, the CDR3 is TGTGCCAGCAGCCCAGGGGGGAAAGGCAATCAGCCCCAGCATTTT.

CDR3 in amino acids: CASRPPGQGTDTQYF. Here the CDR3 DNA reads TGTGCCAGCAGACCTCCGGGACAGGGAACAGATACGCAGTATTTT. The V and J genes are TRBV7-3 and TRBJ2-3; 9 bases are a match to TRBD1. V lost 6 bases and J lost 3; bases outside the gene matches: 7. CDR1 SGHTA and CDR2 FQGTGA come from the germline V gene. CDR3 size: 15 residues.

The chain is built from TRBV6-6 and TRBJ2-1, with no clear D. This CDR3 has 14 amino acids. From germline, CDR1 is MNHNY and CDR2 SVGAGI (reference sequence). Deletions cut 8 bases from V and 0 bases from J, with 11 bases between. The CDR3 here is CASRGRSSYNEQFF. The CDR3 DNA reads TGTGCCAGCCGCGGCCGTAGCTCCTACAATGAGCAGTTCTTC.

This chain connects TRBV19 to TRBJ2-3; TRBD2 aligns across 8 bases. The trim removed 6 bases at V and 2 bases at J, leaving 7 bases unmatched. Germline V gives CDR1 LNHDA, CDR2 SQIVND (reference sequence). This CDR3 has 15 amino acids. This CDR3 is CASRRLAGPTDTQYF. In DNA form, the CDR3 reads TGTGCCAGTAGGCGCCTAGCGGGCCCCACAGATACGCAGTATTTT.

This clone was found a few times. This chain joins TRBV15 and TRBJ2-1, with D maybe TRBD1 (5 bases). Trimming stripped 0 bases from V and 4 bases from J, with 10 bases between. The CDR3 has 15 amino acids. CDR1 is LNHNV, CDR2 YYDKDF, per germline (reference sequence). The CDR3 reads CATSRDGRGYNEQFF. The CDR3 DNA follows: TGTGCCACCAGCAGAGACGGTAGGGGTTACAATGAGCAGTTCTTC.

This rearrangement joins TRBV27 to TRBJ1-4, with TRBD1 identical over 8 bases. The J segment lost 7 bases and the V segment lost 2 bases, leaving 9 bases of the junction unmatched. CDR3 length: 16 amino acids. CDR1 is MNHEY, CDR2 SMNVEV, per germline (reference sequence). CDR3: CASSLGQGSVSEKLFF. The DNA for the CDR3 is TGTGCCAGCAGTTTAGGACAGGGATCCGTAAGTGAAAAACTGTTTTTT.

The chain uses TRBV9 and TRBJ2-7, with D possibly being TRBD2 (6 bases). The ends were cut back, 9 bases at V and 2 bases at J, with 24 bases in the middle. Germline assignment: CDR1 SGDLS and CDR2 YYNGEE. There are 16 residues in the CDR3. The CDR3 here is CANTRCGSSDAYEQYF. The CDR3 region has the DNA TGTGCCAATACCCGGTGTGGGTCTAGCGATGCCTACGAGCAGTACTTC.

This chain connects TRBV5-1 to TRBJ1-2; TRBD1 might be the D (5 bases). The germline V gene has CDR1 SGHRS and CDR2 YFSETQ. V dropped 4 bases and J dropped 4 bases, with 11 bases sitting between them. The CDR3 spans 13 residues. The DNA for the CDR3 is TGCGCCAGCAGCGACAGCTCACCCTATGGCTACACCTTC. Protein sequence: CASSDSSPYGYTF.

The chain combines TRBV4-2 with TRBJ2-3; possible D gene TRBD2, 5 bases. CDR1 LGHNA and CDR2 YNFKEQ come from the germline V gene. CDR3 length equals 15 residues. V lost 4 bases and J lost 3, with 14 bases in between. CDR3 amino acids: CASSPQVGGTDTQYF. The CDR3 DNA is TGTGCCAGCAGCCCCCAAGTGGGCGGGACAGATACGCAGTATTTT.

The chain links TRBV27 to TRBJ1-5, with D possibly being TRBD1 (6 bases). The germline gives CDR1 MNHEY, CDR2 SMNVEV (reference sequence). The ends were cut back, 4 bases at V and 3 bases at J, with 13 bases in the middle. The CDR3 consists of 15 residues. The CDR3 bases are TGTGCCAGCAGTTCGCGACAGGCCGTCAATCAGCCCCAGCATTTT. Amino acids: CASSSRQAVNQPQHF.

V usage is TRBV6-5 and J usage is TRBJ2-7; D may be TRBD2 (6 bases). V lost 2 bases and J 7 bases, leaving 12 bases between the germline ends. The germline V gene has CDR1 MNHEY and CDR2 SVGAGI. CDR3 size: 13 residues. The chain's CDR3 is CASSYGGAGEQYF. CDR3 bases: TGTGCCAGCAGTTACGGCGGGGCGGGGGAGCAGTACTTC.

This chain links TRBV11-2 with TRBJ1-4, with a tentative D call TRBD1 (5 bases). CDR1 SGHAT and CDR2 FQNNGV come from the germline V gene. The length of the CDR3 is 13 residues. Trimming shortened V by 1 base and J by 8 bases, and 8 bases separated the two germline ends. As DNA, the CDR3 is TGTGCCAGCAGCTTAGCTAGACAGGAAAAACTGTTTTTT. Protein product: CASSLARQEKLFF.

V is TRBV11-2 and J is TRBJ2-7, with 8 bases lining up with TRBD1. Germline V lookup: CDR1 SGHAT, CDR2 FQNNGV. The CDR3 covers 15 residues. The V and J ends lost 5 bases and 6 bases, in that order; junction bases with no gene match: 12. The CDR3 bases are TGTGCCAGCAGCAAGATTCAGGGGGCGAAGCTCGAGCAGTACTTC. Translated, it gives CASSKIQGAKLEQYF.